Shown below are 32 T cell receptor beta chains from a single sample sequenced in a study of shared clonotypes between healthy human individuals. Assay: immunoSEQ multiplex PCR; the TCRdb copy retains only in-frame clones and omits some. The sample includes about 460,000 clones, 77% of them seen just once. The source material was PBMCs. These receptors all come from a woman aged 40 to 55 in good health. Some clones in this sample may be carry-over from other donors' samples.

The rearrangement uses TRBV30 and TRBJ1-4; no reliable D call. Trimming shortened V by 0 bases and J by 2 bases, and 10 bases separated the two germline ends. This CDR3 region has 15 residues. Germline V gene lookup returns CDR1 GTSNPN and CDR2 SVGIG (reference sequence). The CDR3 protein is CAWSVLGPTNEKLFF. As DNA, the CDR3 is TGTGCCTGGAGTGTACTCGGGCCGACTAATGAAAAACTGTTTTTT.

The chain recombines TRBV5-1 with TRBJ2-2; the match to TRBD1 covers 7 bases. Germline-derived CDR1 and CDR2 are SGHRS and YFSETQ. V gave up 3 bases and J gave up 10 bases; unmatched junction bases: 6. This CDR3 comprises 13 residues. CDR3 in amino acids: CASSWRQGAELFF. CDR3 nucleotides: TGCGCCAGCAGCTGGAGACAGGGTGCGGAGCTGTTTTTT. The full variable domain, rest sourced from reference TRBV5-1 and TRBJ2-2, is KAGVTQTPRYLIKTRGQQVTLSCSPISGHRSVSWYQQTPGQGLQFLFEYFSETQRNKGNFPGRFSGRQFSNSRSEMNVSTLELGDSALYLCASSWRQGAELFFGEGSRLTVL.

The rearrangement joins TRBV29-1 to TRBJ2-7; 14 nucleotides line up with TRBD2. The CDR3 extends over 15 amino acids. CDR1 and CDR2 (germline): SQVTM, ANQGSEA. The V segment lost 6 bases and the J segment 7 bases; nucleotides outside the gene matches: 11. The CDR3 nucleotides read TGCAGCGTGACCGGGACTAGCGGGAGAACCGGTGAGCAGTACTTC. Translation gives CSVTGTSGRTGEQYF.

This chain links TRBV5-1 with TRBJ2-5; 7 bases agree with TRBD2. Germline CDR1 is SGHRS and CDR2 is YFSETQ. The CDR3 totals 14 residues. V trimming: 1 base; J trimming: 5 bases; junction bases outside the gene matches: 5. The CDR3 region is CASSLWGGPETQYF. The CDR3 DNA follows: TGCGCCAGCAGCTTGTGGGGAGGGCCGGAGACCCAGTACTTC.

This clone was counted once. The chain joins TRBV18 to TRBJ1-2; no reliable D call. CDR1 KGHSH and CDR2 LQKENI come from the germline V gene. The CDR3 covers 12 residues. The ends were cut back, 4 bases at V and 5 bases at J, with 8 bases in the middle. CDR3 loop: CASSRDNYGYTF. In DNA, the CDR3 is TGTGCCAGCTCACGCGACAATTATGGCTACACCTTC.

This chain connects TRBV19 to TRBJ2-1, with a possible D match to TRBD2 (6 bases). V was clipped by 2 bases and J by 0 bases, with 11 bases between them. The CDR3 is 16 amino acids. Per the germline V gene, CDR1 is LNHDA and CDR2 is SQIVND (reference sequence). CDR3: CASSIRRDRSYNEQFF. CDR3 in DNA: TGTGCCAGTAGTATACGGCGGGACCGCTCCTACAATGAGCAGTTCTTC.

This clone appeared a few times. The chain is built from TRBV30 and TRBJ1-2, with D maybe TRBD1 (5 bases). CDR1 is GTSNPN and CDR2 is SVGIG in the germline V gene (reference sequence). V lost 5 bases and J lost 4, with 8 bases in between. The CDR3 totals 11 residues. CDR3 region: CAWGGSYGYTF. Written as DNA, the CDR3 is TGTGCCTGGGGGGGGTCCTATGGCTACACCTTC.

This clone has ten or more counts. The CDR3 loop is CASSLHTWDSHTF. Here the CDR3 DNA reads TGTGCCAGCAGCTTACACACATGGGACTCCCACACCTTC. The J gene is TRBJ1-2, the V gene TRBV7-8, with D maybe TRBD1 (5 bases). Germline lookup yields CDR1 SGHVS and CDR2 FQNEAQ. The CDR3 is 13 amino acids. V was clipped by 2 bases and J by 12 bases, with 16 bases between them.

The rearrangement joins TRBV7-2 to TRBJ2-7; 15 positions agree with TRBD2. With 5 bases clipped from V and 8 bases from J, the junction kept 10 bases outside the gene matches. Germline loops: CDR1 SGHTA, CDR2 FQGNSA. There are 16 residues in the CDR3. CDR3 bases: TGTGCCAGCAGCCCTGGTGGACTAGCGGGAGGGGAGAAGCAGTACTTC. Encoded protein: CASSPGGLAGGEKQYF.

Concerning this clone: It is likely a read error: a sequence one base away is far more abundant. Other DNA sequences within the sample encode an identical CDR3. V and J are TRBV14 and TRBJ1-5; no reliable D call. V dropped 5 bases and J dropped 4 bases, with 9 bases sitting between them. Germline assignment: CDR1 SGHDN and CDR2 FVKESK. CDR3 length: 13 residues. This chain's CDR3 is CASSVGWNQPQHF. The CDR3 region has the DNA TGTGCCAGCAGCGTCGGGTGGAATCAGCCCCAGCATTTT. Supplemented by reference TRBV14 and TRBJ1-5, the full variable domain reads EAGVTQFPSHSVIEKGQTVTLRCDPISGHDNLYWYRRVMGKEIKFLLHFVKESKQDESGMPNNRFLAERTGGTYSTLKVQPAELEDSGVYFCASSVGWNQPQHFGDGTRLSIL.

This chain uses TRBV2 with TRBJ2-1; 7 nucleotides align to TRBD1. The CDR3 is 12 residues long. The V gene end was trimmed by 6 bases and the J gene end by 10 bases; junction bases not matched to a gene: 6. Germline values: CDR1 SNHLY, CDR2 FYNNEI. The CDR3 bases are TGTGCCAGCAGGGTGACAGGGAGCGAGCAGTTCTTC. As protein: CASRVTGSEQFF.

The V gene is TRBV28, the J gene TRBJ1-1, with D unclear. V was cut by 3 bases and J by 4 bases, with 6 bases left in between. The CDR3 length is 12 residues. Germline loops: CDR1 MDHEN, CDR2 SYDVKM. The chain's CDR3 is CASSLVITEAFF. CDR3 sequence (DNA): TGTGCCAGCAGTTTGGTAATCACTGAAGCTTTCTTT.

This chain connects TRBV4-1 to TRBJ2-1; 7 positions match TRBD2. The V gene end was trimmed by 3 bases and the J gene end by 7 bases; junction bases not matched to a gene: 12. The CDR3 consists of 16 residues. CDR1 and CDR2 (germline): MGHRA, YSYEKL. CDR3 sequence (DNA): TGCGCCAGCAGCCAGGGAGGCGGGAGAGGTATGAATGAGCAGTTCTTC. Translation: CASSQGGGRGMNEQFF.

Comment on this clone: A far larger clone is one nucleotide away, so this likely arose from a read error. CDR3 amino acids: CASSLGITDTQYF. DNA for the CDR3: TGTGCCAGCAGCTTAGGGATCACAGATACGCAGTATTTT. This chain connects TRBV7-9 to TRBJ2-3, with unresolved D. V lost 1 base and J 2 bases, leaving 4 bases between the germline ends. The CDR3 is 13 residues long. Germline V gene data show CDR1 as SEHNR and CDR2 as FQNEAQ (reference sequence).

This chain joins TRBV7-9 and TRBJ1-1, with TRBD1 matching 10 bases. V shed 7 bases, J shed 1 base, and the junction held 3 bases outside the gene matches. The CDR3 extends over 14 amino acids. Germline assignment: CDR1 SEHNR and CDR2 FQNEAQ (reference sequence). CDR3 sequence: CASTRQGANTEAFF. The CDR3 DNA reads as TGTGCCAGCACCCGACAGGGGGCGAACACTGAAGCTTTCTTT.

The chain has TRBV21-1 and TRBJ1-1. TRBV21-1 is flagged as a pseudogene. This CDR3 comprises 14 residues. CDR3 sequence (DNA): TGTGCCAGCACCCTTTGGCAGGGGAGGGATAAAGCTTTCTTT. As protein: CASTLWQGRDKAFF.

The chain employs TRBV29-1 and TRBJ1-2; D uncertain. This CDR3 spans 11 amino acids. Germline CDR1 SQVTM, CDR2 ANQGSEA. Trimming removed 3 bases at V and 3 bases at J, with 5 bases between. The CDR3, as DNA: TGCAGCGTTGAGCTTGACTATGGCTACACCTTC. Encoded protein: CSVELDYGYTF. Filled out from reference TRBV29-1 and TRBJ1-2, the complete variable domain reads SAVISQKPSRDICQRGTSLTIQCQVDSQVTMMFWYRQQPGQSLTLIATANQGSEATYESGFVIDKFPISRPNLTFSTLTVSNMSPEDSSIYLCSVELDYGYTFGSGTRLTVV.

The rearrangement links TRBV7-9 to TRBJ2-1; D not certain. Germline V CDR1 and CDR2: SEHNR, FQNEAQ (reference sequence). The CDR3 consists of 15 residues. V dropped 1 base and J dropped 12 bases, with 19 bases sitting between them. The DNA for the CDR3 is TGTGCCAGCAGCTTAGTTCCAGAGGCCTACAGTGTGCAGTTCTTC. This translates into CASSLVPEAYSVQFF. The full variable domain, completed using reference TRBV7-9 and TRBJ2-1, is DTGVSQNPRHKITKRGQNVTFRCDPISEHNRLYWYRQTLGQGPEFLTYFQNEAQLEKSRLLSDRFSAERPKGSFSTLEIQRTEQGDSAMYLCASSLVPEAYSVQFFGPGTRLTVL.

CDR3 bases: TGTGCCAGCAGCAAAGACCGGGGGCGTAAAGACGAGCAGTACTTC. It yields the protein CASSKDRGRKDEQYF. The rearrangement uses TRBV21-1 and TRBJ2-7. TRBV21-1 is a known pseudogene. There are 15 residues in the CDR3.

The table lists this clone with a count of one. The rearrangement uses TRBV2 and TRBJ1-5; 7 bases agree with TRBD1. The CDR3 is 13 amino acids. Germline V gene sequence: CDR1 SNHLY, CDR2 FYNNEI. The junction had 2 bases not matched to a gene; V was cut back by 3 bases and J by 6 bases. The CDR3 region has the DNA TGTGCCAGCAGTGACAGGGGGGTTCAGCCCCAGCATTTT. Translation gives CASSDRGVQPQHF. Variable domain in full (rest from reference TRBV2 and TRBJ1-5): EPEVTQTPSHQVTQMGQEVILRCVPISNHLYFYWYRQILGQKVEFLVSFYNNEISEKSEIFDDQFSVERPDGSNFTLKIRSTKLEDSAMYFCASSDRGVQPQHFGDGTRLSIL.

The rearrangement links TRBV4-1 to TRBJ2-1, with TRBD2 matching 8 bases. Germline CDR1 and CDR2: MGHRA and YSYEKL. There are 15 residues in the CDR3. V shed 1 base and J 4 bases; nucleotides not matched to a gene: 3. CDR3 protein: CASSQGGLAYNEQFF. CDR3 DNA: TGCGCCAGCAGCCAAGGAGGACTAGCTTACAATGAGCAGTTCTTC.

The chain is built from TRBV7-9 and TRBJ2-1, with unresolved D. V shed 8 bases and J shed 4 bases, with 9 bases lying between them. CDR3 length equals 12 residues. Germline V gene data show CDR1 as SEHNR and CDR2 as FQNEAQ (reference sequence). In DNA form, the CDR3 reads TGTGCCAGCGGGTACGGATACAATGAGCAGTTCTTC. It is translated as CASGYGYNEQFF.

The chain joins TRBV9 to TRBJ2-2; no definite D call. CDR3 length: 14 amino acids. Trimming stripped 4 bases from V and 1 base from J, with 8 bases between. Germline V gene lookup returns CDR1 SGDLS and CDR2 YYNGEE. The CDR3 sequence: CASSQTGNTGELFF. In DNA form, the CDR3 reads TGTGCCAGCAGCCAGACGGGGAACACCGGGGAGCTGTTTTTT.

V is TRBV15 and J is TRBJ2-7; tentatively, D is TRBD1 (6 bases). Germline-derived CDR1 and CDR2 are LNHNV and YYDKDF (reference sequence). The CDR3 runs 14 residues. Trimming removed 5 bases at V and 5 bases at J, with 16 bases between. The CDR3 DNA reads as TGTGCCACCAGCGGTCCCCCTACAGGGAACGAGCAGTACTTC. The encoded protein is CATSGPPTGNEQYF. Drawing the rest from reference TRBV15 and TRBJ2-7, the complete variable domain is DAMVIQNPRYQVTQFGKPVTLSCSQTLNHNVMYWYQQKSSQAPKLLFHYYDKDFNNEADTPDNFQSRRPNTSFCFLDIRSPGLGDTAMYLCATSGPPTGNEQYFGPGTRLTVT.

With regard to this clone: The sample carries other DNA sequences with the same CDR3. The CDR3 sequence is CASSEAYEQYF. In nucleotides, the CDR3 is TGTGCCAGCAGTGAAGCGTACGAGCAGTACTTC. This chain uses TRBV6-1 with TRBJ2-7; D is unclear. The CDR3 loop spans 11 amino acids. The ends were cut back, 0 bases at V and 4 bases at J, with 1 base in the middle. Germline V gene lookup returns CDR1 MNHNS and CDR2 SASEGT.

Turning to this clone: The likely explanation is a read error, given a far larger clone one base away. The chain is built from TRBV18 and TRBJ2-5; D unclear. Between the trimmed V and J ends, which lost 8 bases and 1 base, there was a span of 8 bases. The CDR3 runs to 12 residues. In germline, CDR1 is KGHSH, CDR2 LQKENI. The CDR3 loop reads CASPSSQETQYF. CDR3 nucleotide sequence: TGTGCCAGCCCATCTAGCCAAGAGACCCAGTACTTC.

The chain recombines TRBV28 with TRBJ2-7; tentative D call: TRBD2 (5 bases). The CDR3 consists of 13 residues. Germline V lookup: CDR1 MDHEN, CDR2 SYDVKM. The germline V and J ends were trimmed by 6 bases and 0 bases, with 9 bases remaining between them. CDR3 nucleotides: TGTGCCAGCAGACCCGGGGTCTCCTACGAGCAGTACTTC. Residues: CASRPGVSYEQYF.

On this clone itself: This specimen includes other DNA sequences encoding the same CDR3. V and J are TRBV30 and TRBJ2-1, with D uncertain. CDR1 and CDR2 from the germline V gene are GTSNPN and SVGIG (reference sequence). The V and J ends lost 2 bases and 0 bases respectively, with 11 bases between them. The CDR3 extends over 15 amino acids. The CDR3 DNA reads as TGTGCCTGGAGTTCCGGCGGTAGCTCCTACAATGAGCAGTTCTTC. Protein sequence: CAWSSGGSSYNEQFF.

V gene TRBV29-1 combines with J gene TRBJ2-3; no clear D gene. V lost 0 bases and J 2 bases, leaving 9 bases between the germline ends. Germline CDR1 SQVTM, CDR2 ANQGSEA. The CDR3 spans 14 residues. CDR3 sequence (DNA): TGCAGCGTTGAAGATCGCAGTATCACAGATACGCAGTATTTT. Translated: CSVEDRSITDTQYF.

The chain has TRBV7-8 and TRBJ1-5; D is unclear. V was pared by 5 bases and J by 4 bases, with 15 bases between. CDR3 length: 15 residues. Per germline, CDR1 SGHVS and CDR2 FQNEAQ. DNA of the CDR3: TGTGCCAGCAGCGCCCTCGGGTCGACAAATCAGCCCCAGCATTTT. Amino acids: CASSALGSTNQPQHF.

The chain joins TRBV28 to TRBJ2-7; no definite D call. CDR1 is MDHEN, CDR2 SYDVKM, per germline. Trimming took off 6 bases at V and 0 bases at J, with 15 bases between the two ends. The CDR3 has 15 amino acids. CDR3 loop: CASRVTLKSSYEQYF. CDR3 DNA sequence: TGTGCCAGCAGGGTGACCCTCAAGAGCTCCTACGAGCAGTACTTC.

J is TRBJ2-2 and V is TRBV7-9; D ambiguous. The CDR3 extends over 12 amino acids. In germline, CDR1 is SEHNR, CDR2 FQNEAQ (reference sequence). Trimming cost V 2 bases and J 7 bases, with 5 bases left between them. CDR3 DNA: TGTGCCAGCAGCTTACCAGTCGGGGAGCTGTTTTTT. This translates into CASSLPVGELFF.